This entry features one T cell receptor (beta chain) sequence. Its target is not known. This CDR3 has 15 residues. In germline, CDR1 is LGHDT, CDR2 YNNKEL (reference sequence). Trimming took 0 bases from V and 2 from J, leaving 11 bases between them. This entry comes from a study of regulatory T cells in long-lasting Graves disease. CDR3-region Arm-PCR and iRepertoire HTBI primers produced the TCR beta libraries. Each CDR3 protein is one row after TCRdb ran MiXCR on the multiplex PCR reads. Seen here are about 660,000 distinct CDR3 sequences, about 32% observed once, and the top ten hold about two fifths. Time point described: persistent/refractory GD, antithyroid drugs over 5 years with positive TRAb. Extracted PBMC RNA gave rise to the TCR library. Graves' disease diagnoses followed American Thyroid Association guidelines. An approximately 10-milliliter sample of peripheral blood was drawn into EDTA tubes.

General study findings and limits: A limited number of samples was an acknowledged limitation. Study was limited to peripheral blood, excluding thyroid tissue.

The TCR originated in a female donor with Graves disease. The chain employs TRBV3-1 and TRBJ2-7; possibly TRBD2 for D (6 bases). The source material was peripheral blood mononuclear cells (PBMCs), sampled when the disease was refractory, from a patient treated with antithyroid drugs. In nucleotides, the CDR3 is TGTGCCAGCAGCCAAGATTTTGGGAGGCCCTACGAGCAGTACTTC. Amino acids: CASSQDFGRPYEQYF.